This T cell receptor (beta chain) was identified during a study of T-cell memory formation after mild COVID-19. Study results and caveats: A subset of responding clones appeared in pre-infection memory, suggesting cross-reactive memory joined. Contracting clones, day 15 to 85, had balanced CD4/CD8, and later expanders favored CD4+. CD8+ contracting clones occupied EMRA, while CD4+ ones occupied mainly CM and EM.

The TCR alpha and TCR beta cDNA libraries, bearing sample barcodes and UMIs, were generated by 5'RACE using constant-segment primers. A single record per CDR3 protein comes from TCRdb applying MiXCR to the 5' RACE reads. This table has roughly 110,000 distinct CDR3 sequences, approximately 17% appearing once. This clonotype was seen only a few times. Its target is not known. Germline V gives CDR1 MNHEY, CDR2 SVGAGI. CDR3 length equals 11 residues. This rearrangement joins TRBV6-5 to TRBJ1-1; no firm D call. The sequencing input was PBMCs or a T cell subset sorted from them (not recorded which). The sequence derives from an adult woman who had mild COVID-19 (a few samples of this study predate the infection). Cell type and time point are not known. CDR3 DNA: TGTGCGACGGAGAAGAACACTGAAGCTTTCTTT. It specifies CATEKNTEAFF.